Many counts were recorded for the clone carrying this T cell receptor beta chain. The target antigen is unknown. TCRdb keeps only in-frame clones here, not all; method: immunoSEQ multiplex PCR. The top ten hold less than 8.5% of the sample, which has about 190,000 clones, around four fifths seen once. These data belong to a study of cytomegalovirus exposure and HLA in healthy donors. Whole-study findings and limits: Rare TCR sequences dominated, though some public TCRs recurred in many donors. 164 TCR beta chains were listed as cytomegalovirus-associated.

V lost 3 bases and J 6 bases, leaving 9 bases between the germline ends. The germline gives CDR1 SQVTM, CDR2 ANQGSEA. The CDR3 spans 12 residues. V is TRBV29-1 and J is TRBJ2-1, with D possibly matching TRBD1 (6 bases). The clonotype was recovered from a young man in good health and CMV-seropositive. Sequencing was performed on PBMCs. The CDR3 loop is CSVEIRGNEQFF. As DNA, the CDR3 is TGCAGCGTTGAGATCAGGGGCAATGAGCAGTTCTTC.